This T cell receptor (beta chain) was documented in a study of blood T cell repertoires in COVID-19. In the study overall: Nucleic acid was either cDNA or gDNA, and it came from T cells, B-cell-depleted T cells, or PBMCs.

V was shortened by 3 bases and J by 6 bases, with 10 bases between the two germline ends. This CDR3 is built from 13 residues. The germline CDR1 and CDR2 sequences are SGHNT and YYREEE (reference sequence). How the authors handled the data: Amplification of reference gene primers was used by the study to estimate nucleated cell counts. TCRdb's table, derived via immunoSEQ multiplex PCR, lists solely in-frame clones and lacks some. Clone size and V and J calls were adopted from that table, with D and trimming inferred from the DNA. The sample lists 490,000 or so clones, less than 90% occurring once. Participants came from some 23 US areas, aged about 18 to 90 years. Either two negative PCRs, clearance, or symptom resolution qualified Cohort 3 donors as recovered.

The source material was PBMCs or T cells enriched from blood (not recorded which). The clonotype originates from a woman aged 55-75 years who had recovered from COVID-19. V usage is TRBV5-4 and J usage is TRBJ1-3; D might be TRBD1 (5 bases). The CDR3 bases are TGTGCCAGCAGCTCAAGACAGCTAAACACCATATATTTT. It translates to CASSSRQLNTIYF.